A selection of T cell receptor beta chains follows, all from one sample in a study of neurological immune-mediated disorders. TCRdb itself ran the 5' RACE reads through MiXCR, one entry per CDR3 protein. In the table there are under 85,000 distinct CDR3 sequences, roughly an eighth of which are singletons. Sample: PBMCs. These receptor sequences come from a woman in her forties or fifties in good health. Each CDR3 is given with its conserved first and last residue. Size tells how often a clone was seen (once, few, many) or the class of an expanded clone, and some rows leave it out.

.	TRBV10-3	TRBJ2-1	CAISGAPGGPDNEQFF
many	TRBV13	TRBJ2-1	CASRDVSGRTYNEQFF
.	TRBV2	TRBJ1-2	CASSEASPMDGYTF
many	TRBV5-1	TRBJ2-3	CASSLALAPGSRTDTQYF
few	TRBV10-3	TRBJ1-2	CAISAPGTTGGYTF
many	TRBV4-2	TRBJ2-1	CASNLAGGGSYNEQFF
many	TRBV5-1	TRBJ1-1	CASSPSPTYTEAFF
many	TRBV6-4	TRBJ1-4	CASLQGRGNPEKLFF
many	TRBV12-3/TRBV12-4	TRBJ2-6	CASSRGPNKASGANVLTF
many	TRBV5-1	TRBJ2-2	CASSLATGGRTGELFF
many	TRBV4-2	TRBJ2-1	CASSQARGSSYNEQFF
many	TRBV5-1	TRBJ2-7	CASKGEYEQYF
many	TRBV5-1	TRBJ2-3	CASSFGLAGGMDTQYF
few	TRBV29-1	TRBJ2-1	CSVERGRKGEQFF
many	TRBV3-1	TRBJ1-1	CASSQRGQGRTEAFF
many	TRBV5-1	TRBJ2-7	CASSSGDKRMAYEQYF
many	TRBV7-2	TRBJ1-1	CASSLERGGNTEAFF
many	TRBV12-3/TRBV12-4	TRBJ1-6	CASSLWGAGGNSPLHF
many	TRBV20-1	TRBJ2-1	CSASGRTSNNNEQFF
many	TRBV20-1	TRBJ2-7	CSARLAATTYEQYF
many	TRBV2	TRBJ1-5	CASSEAVRAQHF
many	TRBV20-1	TRBJ2-5	CSASRVAGIGETQYF
many	TRBV7-2	TRBJ1-5	CASSLVFSQPQHF
many	TRBV12-3/TRBV12-4	TRBJ1-2	CASSLSRAHGYTF
.	TRBV4-2	TRBJ1-1	CASSLDRVGGTEAFF
.	TRBV5-6	TRBJ1-4	CASSLFRTQNEKLIF
many	TRBV5-1	TRBJ2-1	CASSLAGQGLGNEQFF
.	TRBV20-1	TRBJ1-2	CSARVEANYGYTF
few	TRBV24-1	TRBJ2-5	CATSPGQGQETQYF
many	TRBV2	TRBJ1-2	CASSERAGQNYGYTF
many	TRBV5-1	TRBJ1-2	CASSLSTVNYGYTF
many	TRBV12-3/TRBV12-4	TRBJ1-1	CASSRDRGYGEAFF
many	TRBV5-5	TRBJ2-1	CASSFVGQYNEQFF
many	TRBV10-3	TRBJ2-3	CAIRGSGDTQYF
few	TRBV7-9	TRBJ2-1	CASSLTAGTSGPTYNEQFF
many	TRBV5-5	TRBJ1-1	CASSPHTGVNTEAFF
few	TRBV28	TRBJ1-4	CASTAGGRGEKLFF
.	TRBV5-1	TRBJ2-5	CASRSGQLQETQYF
many	TRBV6-6	TRBJ1-1	CASFALNTEAFF
many	TRBV20-1	TRBJ2-1	CSARGLAAGYNEQFF
few	TRBV14	TRBJ2-7	CASSQTLAGVQEQYF
many	TRBV18	TRBJ2-2	CASSQGQTTGELFF
many	TRBV20-1	TRBJ2-2	CSARDRTGGAGELFF
.	TRBV15	TRBJ2-3	CATSVRDSRTDTQYF
many	TRBV5-1	TRBJ1-4	CASSLDVAGGNEKLFF
many	TRBV7-2	TRBJ2-3	CASSLALEDTQYF
many	TRBV5-1	TRBJ1-1	CASRAGQGAMNTEAFF
.	TRBV7-1	TRBJ2-7	CASSPDRVYYEQYF
many	TRBV20-1	TRBJ1-2	CSAAQGGYGYTF
many	TRBV28	TRBJ2-7	CASTGGGKGEQYF
many	TRBV4-1	TRBJ2-1	CASSQEETFSYNEQFF
.	TRBV12-3/TRBV12-4	TRBJ1-1	CASLTGNTEAFF
many	TRBV7-9	TRBJ1-2	CASSSSGTGHGYTF
many	TRBV15	TRBJ2-7	CATSRDRLAGAYEQYF
many	TRBV5-1	TRBJ2-1	CASSLPPSNEQFF
few	TRBV20-1	TRBJ1-1	CKQASGTEAFF
many	TRBV7-2	TRBJ2-2	CASSPGTSGTTGELFF
many	TRBV7-2	TRBJ2-1	CASSLVQGVYNEQFF
many	TRBV28	TRBJ1-5	CASSLRDRGFQPQHF
many	TRBV7-2	TRBJ2-6	CASNRESGANVLTF